This TCR beta chain came from a study of radiotherapy plus CTLA-4 blockade in lung cancer. Enrolled patients, whose metastatic non-small-cell lung cancer was chemo-refractory, received focal radiation plus CTLA-4 blockade with ipilimumab. The data were produced by immunoSEQ multiplex PCR, yet TCRdb's version contains in-frame clones alone and is incomplete. The sample carries some 51,000 clones, around 79% recorded once. The CDR3 runs to 16 residues. V was shortened by 6 bases and J by 4 bases, with 21 bases between the two germline ends. Per germline, CDR1 MGHDK and CDR2 SYGVNS. Remarks on this clone: What it recognizes is unknown.

Whole-study results and caveats: Increased serum interferon-beta after radiation also reportedly predicted response strongly. Blood saw expansion of tumor-derived TCR clones after radiotherapy plus ipilimumab.

V usage is TRBV25-1 and J usage is TRBJ2-5; a possible D gene is TRBD1 (6 bases). The sequencing used peripheral blood, collected from a patient treated with radiotherapy plus ipilimumab. This sequence originates from a human donor with non-small cell lung cancer who had a complete response to radiotherapy plus ipilimumab. The CDR3 here is CASRSDSGTIGETQYF. The CDR3 nucleotides are TGTGCCAGCAGATCGGACAGTGGGACGATTGGAGAGACCCAGTACTTC.